The 24 T cell receptor beta chains in this list originate from one sample, sequenced in a study of T cell clonotyping in hematopoietic cell transplantation (dated by TCRdb to the early 2020s). This specimen's time point label, interpreted: recipient sample about 28 days before transplant, after cytoreduction. Library creation used the immunoSEQ multiplex PCR assay. As stored in TCRdb, this immuneACCESS dataset retains in-frame rearrangements with V and J assigned. A fraction of the clones does not appear; measured against another copy, unresolved V genes explain less than half of the discrepancy, and the remainder lacks a known reason. This sample holds tens of thousands of clones; 90% to 96% were observed only once. The ten largest clones take up roughly 1.7% of the sample. Sequenced material: peripheral blood mononuclear cells, taken before stem cell transplant. The receptors stem from a woman in her forties or fifties with acute myeloid leukemia. Some clones in this sample may be carry-over from other donors' samples.

This clone was seen a single time. The V and J genes are TRBV7-8 and TRBJ2-7; D possibly matches TRBD1 or TRBD2 (5 bases each). V was cut by 6 bases and J by 6 bases, with 12 bases left in between. Per the germline V gene, CDR1 is SGHVS and CDR2 is FQNEAQ. This CDR3 is built from 12 residues. The CDR3 region has the DNA TGTGCCAGCAGACTAGAGGGGCGCGAGCAGTACTTC. Encoded protein: CASRLEGREQYF.

The rearrangement joins TRBV7-8 to TRBJ1-2; 11 bases are shared with TRBD1. Germline CDR1 reads SGHVS; CDR2 reads FQNEAQ. The CDR3 contains 15 residues. V gave up 1 base and J gave up 7 bases; unmatched junction bases: 5. The CDR3 nucleotides read TGTGCCAGCAGCTTAGTCGGACAGGGGGCAGGTGGCTACACCTTC. It yields the protein CASSLVGQGAGGYTF. The full variable domain, in which reference TRBV7-8 and TRBJ1-2 provide the parts outside the CDR3, is GAGVSQSPRYKVAKRGQDVALRCDPISGHVSLFWYQQALGQGPEFLTYFQNEAQLDKSGLPSDRFFAERPEGSVSTLKIQRTQQEDSAVYLCASSLVGQGAGGYTFGSGTRLTVV.

The chain is built from TRBV20-1 and TRBJ1-1; D gene ambiguous. The CDR3 is made up of 11 amino acids. Trimming removed 6 bases from V and 5 bases from J, with 10 bases in between. Germline CDR1 reads DFQATT; CDR2 reads SNEGSKA (reference sequence). The CDR3 bases are TGCAGTGCCGAGACGGGAACTGAAGCTTTCTTT. Its protein product is CSAETGTEAFF.

The V and J genes are TRBV4-1 and TRBJ1-1; D is undetermined. Trimming cost V 0 bases and J 9 bases, with 11 bases left between them. The V gene's germline CDR1 is MGHRA and CDR2 YSYEKL. CDR3 size: 13 residues. CDR3 bases: TGCGCCAGCAGCCAAGATGAAACAAGGAAAGCTTTCTTT. It yields the protein CASSQDETRKAFF.

The chain couples TRBV20-1 to TRBJ1-1; D unresolved. Germline V gene lookup returns CDR1 DFQATT and CDR2 SNEGSKA (reference sequence). V lost 3 bases to trimming and J lost 8 bases, with 10 bases between them. The CDR3 runs to 11 residues. The CDR3 sequence is CSASEMYEAFF. CDR3 nucleotides: TGCAGTGCTAGTGAAATGTACGAAGCTTTCTTT.

The chain recombines TRBV2 with TRBJ2-7; D not resolved. Germline V lookup: CDR1 SNHLY, CDR2 FYNNEI. This CDR3 comprises 12 residues. The V and J ends lost 2 bases and 0 bases respectively, with 2 bases between them. The CDR3 DNA follows: TGTGCCAGCAGTGAACACTCCTACGAGCAGTACTTC. This sequence encodes CASSEHSYEQYF.

This chain connects TRBV7-2 to TRBJ2-3; unclear D gene. CDR1 and CDR2 (germline): SGHTA, FQGNSA. V lost 1 base and J lost 4, with 12 bases in between. The CDR3 has 15 amino acids. In DNA, the CDR3 is TGTGCCAGCAGCTTAGAGGTATTGCGCGCAGATACGCAGTATTTT. Encoded protein: CASSLEVLRADTQYF.

The chain combines TRBV6-5 with TRBJ2-1; TRBD2 might be the D (6 bases). With 5 bases removed from V and 0 bases from J, the gap between germline ends came to 11 bases. The CDR3 spans 15 residues. Germline CDR1 and CDR2: MNHEY and SVGAGI. In DNA form, the CDR3 reads TGTGCCAGCAGTCCGCCGGGACTCTCCTACAATGAGCAGTTCTTC. It codes for CASSPPGLSYNEQFF.

This chain uses TRBV4-1 with TRBJ2-7, with D tentatively TRBD2 (5 bases). Germline loops: CDR1 MGHRA, CDR2 YSYEKL. This CDR3 contains 14 residues. Trimming took 2 bases from V and 2 from J, leaving 10 bases between them. CDR3 sequence: CASSQPGKTYEQYF. CDR3 nucleotide sequence: TGCGCCAGCAGCCAACCGGGAAAGACCTACGAGCAGTACTTC.

A remark on this clone: At one end the junction does not follow the germline gene, possibly because of a read error. The chain has TRBV7-7 and TRBJ2-1, with 10 bases identical to TRBD2. This CDR3 has 14 residues. Germline V CDR1 and CDR2: SSHAT, FNYEAQ (reference sequence). The CDR3 region is CASSFSGGNNEQFF. In DNA, the CDR3 is TGTGCTAGCAGCTTTAGCGGGGGGAACAATGAGCAGTTCTTC.

This sequence joins TRBV6-5 and TRBJ1-5, with 7 bases identical to TRBD1. In germline, CDR1 is MNHEY, CDR2 SVGAGI. J gave up 8 bases and V 7 bases, and 11 bases lay outside the gene matches. This CDR3 is 14 amino acids long. The CDR3 DNA sequence: TGTGCCAGCACTATATCGACAGGGACGGAGCCCCAGCATTTT. The encoded protein is CASTISTGTEPQHF.

This chain uses TRBV5-1 with TRBJ1-1, with D possibly matching TRBD1 (6 bases). V was trimmed by 0 bases and J by 6 bases, leaving 9 bases between them. Germline V gene data show CDR1 as SGHRS and CDR2 as YFSETQ. This CDR3 is built from 13 residues. In DNA form, the CDR3 reads TGCGCCAGCAGCTTGGGACAGGTCGCTGAAGCTTTCTTT. Amino acid sequence: CASSLGQVAEAFF.

The chain is built from TRBV30 and TRBJ2-3; tentatively, D is TRBD2 (6 bases). This CDR3 spans 13 amino acids. Germline V gene data show CDR1 as GTSNPN and CDR2 as SVGIG (reference sequence). V was trimmed by 3 bases and J by 4 bases, leaving 11 bases between them. DNA of the CDR3: TGTGCCTGGAGAAGACTAGTCGCAGATACGCAGTATTTT. Its protein product is CAWRRLVADTQYF.

CDR3 DNA: TGTGCCGGCCGGGACAGGCCCTCTGGGGCCAACGTCCTGACTTTC. It specifies CAGRDRPSGANVLTF. The gene calls are TRBV2 and TRBJ2-6, with 8 positions matching TRBD1. The V segment lost 11 bases and the J segment 0 bases; nucleotides outside the gene matches: 6. The CDR3 is 15 amino acids. CDR1 and CDR2 (germline): SNHLY, FYNNEI.

V is TRBV5-6 and J is TRBJ1-1; a possible D gene is TRBD1 (5 bases). The CDR3 runs to 13 residues. V lost 3 bases and J 7 bases, leaving 13 bases between the germline ends. Looked up from germline, CDR1 is SGHDT and CDR2 is YYEEEE. CDR3 loop: CASSSGTRYEAFF. The DNA for the CDR3 is TGTGCCAGCAGCTCCGGGACGCGCTATGAAGCTTTCTTT.

The chain combines TRBV2 with TRBJ2-1, with no clear D. The CDR3 has 15 residues. Trimming cost V 4 bases and J 8 bases, with 18 bases left between them. Germline loops: CDR1 SNHLY, CDR2 FYNNEI. CDR3 DNA: TGTGCCAGCAGTGGACGGTGGCTAAAAGGTTATGAGCAGTTCTTC. It yields the protein CASSGRWLKGYEQFF.

The V gene is TRBV4-2, the J gene TRBJ2-7; D tentatively reads TRBD1 or TRBD2 (7 bases each). V gave up 4 bases and J gave up 1 base, with 17 bases separating them. This CDR3 is built from 16 residues. Germline CDR1 and CDR2: LGHNA and YNFKEQ. CDR3 sequence reads: CASSPGGGRVSYEQYF. The CDR3 DNA reads TGTGCCAGCAGCCCAGGGGGGGGCAGAGTTTCCTACGAGCAGTACTTC.

With respect to this clone: This CDR3 is also generated by other DNA sequences in the sample. V gene TRBV28 combines with J gene TRBJ1-2; 8 positions agree with TRBD1. Germline V gene data show CDR1 as MDHEN and CDR2 as SYDVKM. J lost 4 bases, V lost 6 bases, and 4 bases had no gene match. This CDR3 has 13 residues. The CDR3 reads CASSLDRAYGYTF. The CDR3 DNA is TGTGCCAGCAGCCTGGACAGGGCCTATGGCTACACCTTC.

The rearrangement uses TRBV27 and TRBJ1-2; D is unclear. V gave up 2 bases and J gave up 3 bases, with 16 bases separating them. The CDR3 totals 16 residues. Germline lookup yields CDR1 MNHEY and CDR2 SMNVEV (reference sequence). The DNA of the CDR3 is TGTGCCAGCAGTTTAGTTCGGGCAGATTATTACTATGGCTACACCTTC. This codes for CASSLVRADYYYGYTF.

The rearrangement links TRBV29-1 to TRBJ2-7, with 11 bases that match TRBD1. V dropped 3 bases and J dropped 4; count of bases not matched to a gene: 11. Germline V gene data show CDR1 as SQVTM and CDR2 as ANQGSEA. This CDR3 has 16 amino acids. CDR3 region: CSVDAGTGGDIYEQYF. The CDR3 DNA sequence: TGCAGCGTTGATGCCGGGACAGGGGGAGATATTTACGAGCAGTACTTC.

This clone is a singleton in its sample. The chain couples TRBV11-2 to TRBJ2-7; unclear D gene. Trimming cost V 5 bases and J 2 bases, with 4 bases left between them. The CDR3 is 11 amino acids. CDR1 is SGHAT and CDR2 is FQNNGV in the germline V gene. The CDR3 coding sequence is TGTGCCAGCAGCCGTACCTACGAGCAGTACTTC. Translation gives CASSRTYEQYF. Complete variable domain (other parts from reference TRBV11-2 and TRBJ2-7): EAGVAQSPRYKIIEKRQSVAFWCNPISGHATLYWYQQILGQGPKLLIQFQNNGVVDDSQLPKDRFSAERLKGVDSTLKIQPAKLEDSAVYLCASSRTYEQYFGPGTRLTVT.

This chain joins TRBV30 and TRBJ1-1, with D tentatively TRBD1 (6 bases). Germline CDR1 is GTSNPN and CDR2 is SVGIG (reference sequence). Trimming took off 4 bases at V and 1 base at J, with 16 bases between the two ends. The CDR3 totals 15 residues. In nucleotides, the CDR3 is TGTGCCTGGAACCCCGGAGGGGGGCGGAACACTGAAGCTTTCTTT. The encoded protein is CAWNPGGGRNTEAFF. The whole variable domain, remainder taken from reference TRBV30 and TRBJ1-1, is SQTIHQWPATLVQPVGSPLSLECTVEGTSNPNLYWYRQAAGRGLQLLFYSVGIGQISSEVPQNLSASRPQDRQFILSSKKLLLSDSGFYLCAWNPGGGRNTEAFFGQGTRLTVV.

The chain uses TRBV5-1 and TRBJ2-3; maybe TRBD1 (6 bases). The CDR3 runs 15 residues. Per the germline V gene, CDR1 is SGHRS and CDR2 is YFSETQ. The ends were cut back, 3 bases at V and 2 bases at J, with 13 bases in the middle. The CDR3, as DNA: TGCGCCAGCAGCTGGGGACAACTTTTCACAGATACGCAGTATTTT. Amino acids: CASSWGQLFTDTQYF.

This clone was seen just once. The rearrangement links TRBV9 to TRBJ2-2; TRBD1 might be the D (5 bases). CDR1 and CDR2 from the germline V gene are SGDLS and YYNGEE. The CDR3 consists of 14 residues. The germline V and J ends were trimmed by 2 bases and 2 bases, with 7 bases remaining between them. The CDR3 region is CASSVDSNTGELFF. The CDR3 nucleotides read TGTGCCAGCAGCGTCGACAGTAACACCGGGGAGCTGTTTTTT.